This TCR beta chain came from a study of T cell clonotyping in hematopoietic cell transplantation. This clone was recorded once. Antigen unknown. Clones were read by immunoSEQ multiplex PCR, and TCRdb kept only the in-frame ones, dropping some. The repertoire has 9,500 to 15,000 clones, 89% of them found once; the top ten carry under 5%. Germline V gene sequence: CDR1 SEHNR, CDR2 FQNEAQ (reference sequence). Germline trimming cut 5 bases from V and 0 bases from J; bases unmatched to any gene: 4. CDR3 length equals 15 residues. Study findings and constraints: At the given depth, recipient repertoires were over 97% de novo clonotypes.

V gene TRBV7-9 combines with J gene TRBJ1-3; 7 bases line up with TRBD1. The receptor comes from a human donor who either received an allogeneic hematopoietic cell transplant for a myeloid malignancy or was a related donor (not recorded which). Some clones in this sample may be carry-over from other donors' samples. The sequencing sample was made of peripheral blood mononuclear cells. CDR3 amino acids: CASSRTGDSGNTIYF. The DNA for the CDR3 is TGTGCCAGCAGCCGGACAGGTGACTCTGGAAACACCATATATTTT.